A single sample gave rise to the 17 T cell receptor beta chains below, sequenced in a study of control samples from healthy donors and cancer patients. Sequencing used immunoSEQ multiplex PCR; TCRdb keeps in-frame clones, though not all of them. The table shows about 180,000 clones, with around 90% occurring only once. The sequencing sample was made of blood. These TCRs come from a woman in her fifties or sixties in good health.

The CDR3 reads CASSVEGTGYEQYF. Here the CDR3 DNA reads TGTGCCAGCAGCGTAGAAGGGACGGGTTACGAGCAGTACTTC. This sequence joins TRBV9 and TRBJ2-7; D tentatively fits TRBD1 or TRBD2 (5 bases each). The germline gives CDR1 SGDLS, CDR2 YYNGEE. The V gene lost 0 bases and the J gene lost 4 bases, with 11 bases spanning the gap. CDR3 length: 14 amino acids.

V and J are TRBV6-5 and TRBJ2-7, with 8 bases that match TRBD2. With V trimmed by 0 bases and J by 4 bases, 8 bases remained unmatched. This CDR3 spans 16 amino acids. Germline V gives CDR1 MNHEY, CDR2 SVGAGI. The CDR3 here is CASSYSTRLARYEQYF. The CDR3 bases are TGTGCCAGCAGTTACTCGACGAGACTAGCGAGGTACGAGCAGTACTTC.

The V call is TRBV3-1 (or the pseudogene TRBV3-2), the J call TRBJ2-7; D may be TRBD2 (6 bases). Looked up from germline, CDR1 is LGHDT and CDR2 is YNNKEL (reference sequence). The CDR3 sequence is 15 residues long. V was clipped by 0 bases and J by 0 bases, with 9 bases between them. In nucleotides, the CDR3 is TGTGCCAGCAGCCAAGAGGGAGGATCCTCCTACGAGCAGTACTTC. It codes for CASSQEGGSSYEQYF.

The rearrangement joins TRBV27 to TRBJ1-2, with 8 bases matching TRBD1. The germline V gene encodes CDR1 MNHEY and CDR2 SMNVEV (reference sequence). Trimming removed 5 bases from V and 3 bases from J; junction bases left unmatched: 8. This CDR3 has 15 residues. This CDR3 reads CASSQRTGWDYGYTF. In nucleotides, the CDR3 is TGTGCCAGCAGTCAACGGACAGGGTGGGACTATGGCTACACCTTC.

The gene calls are TRBV21-1 and TRBJ2-2. TRBV21-1 is flagged as a pseudogene. This CDR3 spans 15 amino acids. This CDR3 is CASSKIGSNTGELFF. The DNA for the CDR3 is TGTGCCAGCAGCAAGATAGGCTCGAACACCGGGGAGCTGTTTTTT.

This chain joins TRBV7-2 and TRBJ1-1; D is possibly TRBD1 (6 bases). V was trimmed by 5 bases and J by 4 bases, leaving 14 bases between them. The germline V gene has CDR1 SGHTA and CDR2 FQGNSA. This CDR3 is 14 amino acids long. The DNA of the CDR3 is TGTGCCAGCAGCCCAAGGGGGGTGACCACTGAAGCTTTCTTT. Translated: CASSPRGVTTEAFF.

This clone was counted once. The CDR3, as DNA: TGTGCCAGCAGCTCAAGACAGGGAAGGGGCTACACCTTC. This translates into CASSSRQGRGYTF. The rearrangement uses TRBV27 and TRBJ1-2, with 7 bases fitting TRBD1. The germline V gene encodes CDR1 MNHEY and CDR2 SMNVEV (reference sequence). The CDR3 is 13 residues long. Trimming at V came to 6 bases and at J to 8 bases, leaving 9 bases not matched to a gene.

This chain's CDR3 is CASSLEGQPKNTGELFF. DNA of the CDR3: TGCGCCAGCAGCTTGGAGGGACAGCCGAAGAACACCGGGGAGCTGTTTTTT. V is TRBV5-1 and J is TRBJ2-2; 7 positions match TRBD1. The CDR3 is 17 residues long. The ends lost 0 bases at V and 1 base at J; junction bases unmatched: 6. CDR1 is SGHRS, CDR2 YFSETQ, per germline.

The chain joins TRBV10-3 to TRBJ1-2; D is ambiguous. Germline assignment: CDR1 ENHRY and CDR2 SYGVKD. V was shortened by 8 bases and J by 1 base, with 17 bases between the two germline ends. The CDR3 is made up of 15 amino acids. The CDR3 loop reads CAIGGLGPFNYGYTF. CDR3 nucleotides: TGTGCCATCGGTGGTTTGGGTCCGTTTAACTATGGCTACACCTTC.

The chain uses TRBV5-4 and TRBJ2-2; the D is unclear. The CDR3 consists of 16 residues. V lost 0 bases and J 5 bases, leaving 14 bases between the germline ends. CDR1 is SGHNT, CDR2 YYREEE, per germline (reference sequence). As DNA, the CDR3 is TGTGCCAGCAGCTTGGCTCTACGGCGCTCTACCGGGGAGCTGTTTTTT. Protein sequence: CASSLALRRSTGELFF. Combining the CDR3 with reference TRBV5-4 and TRBJ2-2 gives the whole variable domain ETGVTQSPTHLIKTRGQQVTLRCSSQSGHNTVSWYQQALGQGPQFIFQYYREEENGRGNFPPRFSGLQFPNYSSELNVNALELDDSALYLCASSLALRRSTGELFFGEGSRLTVL.

J is TRBJ2-2 and V is TRBV7-9; 8 bases agree with TRBD1. The CDR3 covers 15 residues. Germline trimming cut 5 bases from V and 5 bases from J; bases unmatched to any gene: 7. Germline CDR1 is SEHNR and CDR2 is FQNEAQ (reference sequence). CDR3 nucleotide sequence: TGTGCCAGCAGCAATACCGGGACAGGAACCGGGGAGCTGTTTTTT. As protein: CASSNTGTGTGELFF.

V usage is TRBV30 and J usage is TRBJ2-2; D not certain. V dropped 4 bases and J dropped 0 bases, with 15 bases sitting between them. Germline assignment: CDR1 GTSNPN and CDR2 SVGIG (reference sequence). The CDR3 consists of 16 residues. The DNA for the CDR3 is TGTGCCTGGAAATCTCGTGGCTTAACGAACACCGGGGAGCTGTTTTTT. It codes for CAWKSRGLTNTGELFF.

This clone has a handful of counts. The rearrangement uses TRBV18 and TRBJ1-3; TRBD1 might be the D (6 bases). Germline assignment: CDR1 KGHSH and CDR2 LQKENI. Trimming shortened V by 2 bases and J by 2 bases, and 7 bases separated the two germline ends. The CDR3 consists of 14 residues. The CDR3 region is CASSPNRAGNTIYF. CDR3 in DNA: TGTGCCAGCTCACCAAACAGGGCTGGAAACACCATATATTTT.

The rearrangement joins TRBV5-1 to TRBJ2-3, with D perhaps TRBD2 (7 bases). The germline V gene has CDR1 SGHRS and CDR2 YFSETQ. Trimming left V 2 bases short and J 1 base short, with 11 bases between. The CDR3 has 15 residues. The CDR3 DNA reads TGCGCCAGCAGCTTCGGGGGGCGGGGCACAGATACGCAGTATTTT. The encoded protein is CASSFGGRGTDTQYF.

The chain combines TRBV29-1 with TRBJ1-1, with D possibly matching TRBD1 (6 bases). Germline loops: CDR1 SQVTM, CDR2 ANQGSEA. This CDR3 has 14 residues. Trimming took 7 bases from V and 0 from J, leaving 15 bases between them. CDR3 bases: TGCAGCGCCCGGGGGGGCATAATGAACACTGAAGCTTTCTTT. This encodes CSARGGIMNTEAFF.

On this clone: Other DNA sequences of this sample code for an identical CDR3. V and J are TRBV5-4 and TRBJ2-1; 9 bases are a match to TRBD2. Germline CDR1 is SGHNT and CDR2 is YYREEE (reference sequence). V was clipped by 3 bases and J by 2 bases; unmatched bases: 6. The CDR3 runs 16 residues. This CDR3 is CASSWGGGGAYNEQFF. The CDR3 bases are TGTGCCAGCAGCTGGGGGGGCGGGGGGGCCTACAATGAGCAGTTCTTC.

This chain links TRBV6-2 or TRBV6-3 with TRBJ1-6; TRBD1 is a possible D gene (6 bases). Per germline, CDR1 MNHEY and CDR2 SVGEGT. Deletions cut 2 bases from V and 7 bases from J, with 9 bases between. This CDR3 region has 14 residues. The CDR3 is CASSYTGTNSPLHF. The CDR3 nucleotides are TGTGCCAGCAGTTACACAGGGACAAATTCACCCCTCCACTTT.